This record covers a single T cell receptor beta chain. This specimen belongs to a study of blood T cell repertoires in COVID-19. Study details: COVID-19 samples, acute and convalescent, were from the United States, Italy and Spain. In each case, the material was cDNA or gDNA derived from T cells, B-cell-depleted T cells, or PBMCs.

Trimming removed 0 bases at V and 3 bases at J, with 9 bases between. This CDR3 has 15 residues. Germline CDR1 and CDR2: SGHRS and YFSETQ. Only in-frame clones appear in the TCRdb table, and some are missing; sequencing was by immunoSEQ multiplex PCR. The data show about 210,000 clones, under 90% seen once. The V call is TRBV5-1, the J call TRBJ1-4; no firm D call. This TCR was recovered from a woman in her forties or fifties with acute COVID-19. The sample was PBMCs or T cells enriched from blood (not recorded which). The CDR3 is CASSLGEVANEKLFF. In nucleotides, the CDR3 is TGCGCCAGCAGCTTGGGTGAGGTGGCTAATGAAAAACTGTTTTTT.